These 15 T cell receptor beta chains originate from one sample sequenced in a study of regulatory dendritic cells for organ transplantation. CFSE-labeled sorted T cells met regulatory or mature dendritic cells for less than 6 days. These TCRs' antigens remain unknown. Some clones are missing from TCRdb's copy, which holds only in-frame ones; the method was immunoSEQ multiplex PCR. This table holds 15,000 to 20,000 clones, more than 60% found once. The source material was memory CD4+ T cells from blood cultured with regulatory dendritic cells. The subset is: CD45RO+ memory T cells. These receptors all come from a human donor in good health.

The chain uses TRBV15 and TRBJ1-2, with TRBD1 identical over 7 bases. This CDR3 region has 13 residues. V was pared by 5 bases and J by 1 base, with 1 base of the junction left unmatched. Germline lookup yields CDR1 LNHNV and CDR2 YYDKDF (reference sequence). The CDR3 is CATSGQVNYGYTF. DNA for the CDR3: TGTGCCACCAGCGGACAGGTTAACTATGGCTACACCTTC.

The chain employs TRBV30 and TRBJ1-2, with D possibly matching TRBD1 (5 bases). Trimming removed 3 bases from V and 4 bases from J, with 9 bases in between. Germline V gene data show CDR1 as GTSNPN and CDR2 as SVGIG (reference sequence). The CDR3 contains 12 residues. This chain's CDR3 is CAWSRGSYGYTF. The CDR3 nucleotides read TGTGCCTGGAGCCGGGGGTCCTATGGCTACACCTTC.

This clone was detected a few times. The V gene is TRBV7-9, the J gene TRBJ1-3, with D unresolved. Germline values: CDR1 SEHNR, CDR2 FQNEAQ (reference sequence). V lost 1 base and J 0 bases, leaving 4 bases between the germline ends. The CDR3 spans 14 residues. CDR3 in DNA: TGTGCCAGCAGCTTAGGACACTCTGGAAACACCATATATTTT. It encodes CASSLGHSGNTIYF. The full variable domain, its missing parts supplied by reference TRBV7-9 and TRBJ1-3, is DTGVSQNPRHKITKRGQNVTFRCDPISEHNRLYWYRQTLGQGPEFLTYFQNEAQLEKSRLLSDRFSAERPKGSFSTLEIQRTEQGDSAMYLCASSLGHSGNTIYFGEGSWLTVV.

This chain links TRBV7-8 with TRBJ2-7, with TRBD1 as a possible D gene (6 bases). The CDR3 contains 16 residues. CDR1 and CDR2 (germline): SGHVS, FQNEAQ. Trimming took 9 bases from V and 6 from J, leaving 27 bases between them. This CDR3 is CASKKRGSAGYGEQYF. The CDR3 nucleotides read TGTGCCAGTAAAAAAAGGGGGTCGGCTGGGTATGGCGAGCAGTACTTC.

The chain carries TRBV5-4 and TRBJ2-1; D is uncertain. Germline V gene data show CDR1 as SGHNT and CDR2 as YYREEE (reference sequence). CDR3 length equals 14 residues. The germline V and J ends were trimmed by 0 bases and 4 bases, with 8 bases remaining between them. Here the CDR3 reads CASSLGQDYNEQFF. The CDR3 DNA reads as TGTGCCAGCAGCTTGGGGCAAGATTACAATGAGCAGTTCTTC.

This chain joins TRBV7-6 and TRBJ2-2; D gene ambiguous. The ends were cut back, 2 bases at V and 0 bases at J, with 1 base in the middle. The germline V gene has CDR1 SGHVS and CDR2 FNYEAQ. CDR3 length: 13 amino acids. The CDR3 sequence is CASSLTNTGELFF. In DNA, the CDR3 is TGTGCCAGCAGCTTAACGAACACCGGGGAGCTGTTTTTT.

This chain uses TRBV29-1 with TRBJ2-5, with D possibly matching TRBD2 (5 bases). The CDR3 contains 13 residues. The germline V gene encodes CDR1 SQVTM and CDR2 ANQGSEA. V lost 4 bases, J lost 2 bases, and 11 bases lay in between. The CDR3 loop reads CSVARRLQETQYF. In nucleotides, the CDR3 is TGCAGCGTTGCAAGGAGGCTTCAAGAGACCCAGTACTTC.

The chain employs TRBV7-2 and TRBJ1-4; possible D gene TRBD1, 5 bases. CDR1 and CDR2 from the germline V gene are SGHTA and FQGNSA. CDR3 length: 14 residues. The V gene lost 5 bases and the J gene lost 7 bases, with 14 bases spanning the gap. CDR3 loop: CASSRKGRGEKLFF. The CDR3 region has the DNA TGTGCCAGCAGCCGCAAGGGGCGGGGTGAAAAACTGTTTTTT.

The chain links TRBV4-3 to TRBJ1-6, with unresolved D. The CDR3 runs to 13 residues. Germline CDR1 reads LGHNA; CDR2 reads YSLEER. Deletions cut 3 bases from V and 6 bases from J, with 6 bases between. The CDR3 nucleotides read TGCGCCAGCAGCCAGGAATTTAATTCACCCCTCCACTTT. It codes for CASSQEFNSPLHF.

The chain couples TRBV29-1 to TRBJ2-7, with unresolved D. The V and J ends lost 4 bases and 4 bases respectively, with 17 bases between them. This CDR3 comprises 14 residues. Looked up from germline, CDR1 is SQVTM and CDR2 is ANQGSEA. CDR3 nucleotides: TGCAGCGTTGCAAGAAGCTTAGGTGATTACGAGCAGTACTTC. Its protein is CSVARSLGDYEQYF.

J is TRBJ2-7 and V is TRBV5-1, with D maybe TRBD2 (6 bases). Trimming left V 0 bases short and J 0 bases short, with 7 bases between. The CDR3 spans 14 residues. The germline V gene encodes CDR1 SGHRS and CDR2 YFSETQ. The CDR3 sequence: CASSLDGSSYEQYF. The CDR3 nucleotides read TGCGCCAGCAGCTTGGACGGGAGCTCCTACGAGCAGTACTTC.

This clone was observed a handful of times. The chain uses TRBV27 and TRBJ1-1; weak D call: TRBD1 (6 bases). Germline CDR1 MNHEY, CDR2 SMNVEV (reference sequence). The CDR3 has 14 residues. V was cut by 6 bases and J by 1 base, with 12 bases left in between. The CDR3 region has the DNA TGTGCCAGCAGCATGGACAGCCGGAACACTGAAGCTTTCTTT. This gives the protein CASSMDSRNTEAFF.

This chain joins TRBV19 and TRBJ1-1; D call uncertain. The CDR3 length is 13 residues. Germline loops: CDR1 LNHDA, CDR2 SQIVND (reference sequence). V was trimmed by 5 bases and J by 3 bases, leaving 10 bases between them. The CDR3 bases are TGTGCCAGTAGTGAACAGAGACACACTGAAGCTTTCTTT. Translation gives CASSEQRHTEAFF.

V is TRBV20-1 and J is TRBJ2-5, with D unresolved. CDR1 and CDR2 (germline): DFQATT, SNEGSKA (reference sequence). Trimming cost V 7 bases and J 0 bases, with 6 bases left between them. There are 11 residues in the CDR3. For the CDR3, the DNA is TGCAGTGGGGATCACCAAGAGACCCAGTACTTC. The encoded protein is CSGDHQETQYF.

This rearrangement joins TRBV7-9 to TRBJ2-2, with D perhaps TRBD2 (5 bases). The CDR3 extends over 15 amino acids. With 5 bases removed from V and 6 bases from J, the gap between germline ends came to 16 bases. Germline CDR1 and CDR2: SEHNR and FQNEAQ (reference sequence). DNA for the CDR3: TGTGCCAGCAGCCCCGGGGTCACTTGGGCCGGGGAGCTGTTTTTT. This encodes CASSPGVTWAGELFF. Looking up the rest from reference TRBV7-9 and TRBJ2-2 gives the full variable domain: DTGVSQNPRHKITKRGQNVTFRCDPISEHNRLYWYRQTLGQGPEFLTYFQNEAQLEKSRLLSDRFSAERPKGSFSTLEIQRTEQGDSAMYLCASSPGVTWAGELFFGEGSRLTVL.